This T cell receptor (beta chain) was sequenced in a study of spatial heterogeneity in lung cancer. Time point in this sample: blood at routine non-recurrence follow-up after resection. Tumor, nontumor lung or frozen PBMC supplied whole RNA that was sequenced unsorted. TCRdb ran MiXCR on the 5' RACE reads and lists one entry per CDR3 protein. This sample has 110,000 or so distinct CDR3 sequences, with about a tenth found just once. Per the germline V gene, CDR1 is LGHDT and CDR2 is YNNKEL (reference sequence). This CDR3 spans 14 amino acids. Remarks on this clonotype: A much larger clone lies a single base off, so this may be a read error.

This rearrangement joins TRBV3-1 to TRBJ1-5, with TRBD1 matching 9 bases. This TCR was recovered from a female donor with early-stage non-small cell lung cancer. The source material was PBMCs, sampled at follow-up. In nucleotides, the CDR3 is TGTGCCAACAGCTTTCGACAGGGGGACCAGCCCCAGCATTTT. Translating gives CANSFRQGDQPQHF.